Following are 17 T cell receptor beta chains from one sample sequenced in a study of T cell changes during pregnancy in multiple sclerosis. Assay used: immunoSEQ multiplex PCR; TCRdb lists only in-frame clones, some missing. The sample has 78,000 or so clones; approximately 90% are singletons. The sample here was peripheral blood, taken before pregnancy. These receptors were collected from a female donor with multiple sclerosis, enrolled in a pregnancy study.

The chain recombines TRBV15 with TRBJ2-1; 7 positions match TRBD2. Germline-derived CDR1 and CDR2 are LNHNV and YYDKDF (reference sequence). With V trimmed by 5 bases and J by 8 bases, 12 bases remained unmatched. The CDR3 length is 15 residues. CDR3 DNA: TGTGCCACCAGCCCACGGGGGGTCGGTTACGATGAGCAGTTCTTC. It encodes CATSPRGVGYDEQFF.

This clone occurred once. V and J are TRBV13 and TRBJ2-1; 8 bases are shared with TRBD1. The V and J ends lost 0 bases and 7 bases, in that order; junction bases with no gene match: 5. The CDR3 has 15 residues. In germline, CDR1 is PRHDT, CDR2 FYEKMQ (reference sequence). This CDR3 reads CASSLGQGARNEQFF. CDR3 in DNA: TGTGCCAGCAGCTTAGGGCAGGGGGCGCGTAATGAGCAGTTCTTC.

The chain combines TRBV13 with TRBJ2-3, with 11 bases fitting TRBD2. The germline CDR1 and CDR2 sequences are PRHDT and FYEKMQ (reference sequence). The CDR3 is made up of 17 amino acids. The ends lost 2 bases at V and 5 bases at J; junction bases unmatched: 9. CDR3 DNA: TGTGCCAGCAGCTTATCACGTAGCGGGGGGGCAAGAGATACGCAGTATTTT. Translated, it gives CASSLSRSGGARDTQYF.

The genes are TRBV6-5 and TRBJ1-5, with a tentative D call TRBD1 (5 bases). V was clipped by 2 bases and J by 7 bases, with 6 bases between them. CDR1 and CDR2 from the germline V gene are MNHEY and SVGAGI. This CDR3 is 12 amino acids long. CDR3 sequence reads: CASSYDRQPQHF. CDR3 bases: TGTGCCAGCAGTTACGACAGACAGCCCCAGCATTTT.

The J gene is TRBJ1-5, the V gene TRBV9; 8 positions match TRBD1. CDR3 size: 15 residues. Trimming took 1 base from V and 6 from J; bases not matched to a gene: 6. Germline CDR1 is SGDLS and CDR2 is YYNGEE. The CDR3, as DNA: TGTGCCAGCAGCGTATCAGGGGGCGCCGGTCAGCCCCAGCATTTT. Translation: CASSVSGGAGQPQHF.

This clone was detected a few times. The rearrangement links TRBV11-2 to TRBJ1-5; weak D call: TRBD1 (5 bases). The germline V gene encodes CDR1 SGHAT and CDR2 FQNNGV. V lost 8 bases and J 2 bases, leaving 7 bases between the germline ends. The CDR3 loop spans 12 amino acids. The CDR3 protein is CASAQGNQPQHF. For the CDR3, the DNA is TGTGCCAGCGCACAGGGCAATCAGCCCCAGCATTTT.

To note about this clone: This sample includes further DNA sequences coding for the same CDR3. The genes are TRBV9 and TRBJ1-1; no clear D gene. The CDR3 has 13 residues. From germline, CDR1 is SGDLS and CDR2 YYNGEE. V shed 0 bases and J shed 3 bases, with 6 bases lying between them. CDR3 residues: CASSVVSDTEAFF. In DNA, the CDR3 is TGTGCCAGCAGCGTAGTCTCCGACACTGAAGCTTTCTTT. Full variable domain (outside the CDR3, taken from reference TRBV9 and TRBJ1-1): DSGVTQTPKHLITATGQRVTLRCSPRSGDLSVYWYQQSLDQGLQFLIQYYNGEERAKGNILERFSAQQFPDLHSELNLSSLELGDSALYFCASSVVSDTEAFFGQGTRLTVV.

The CDR3 spells CASSQAPGGGTYEQYF. The CDR3 DNA reads as TGCGCCAGCAGCCAGGCCCCCGGCGGGGGGACCTACGAGCAGTACTTC. The gene calls are TRBV4-1 and TRBJ2-7; TRBD2 aligns across 8 bases. The J segment lost 2 bases and the V segment lost 3 bases, leaving 9 bases of the junction unmatched. Per germline, CDR1 MGHRA and CDR2 YSYEKL. This CDR3 is 16 amino acids long.

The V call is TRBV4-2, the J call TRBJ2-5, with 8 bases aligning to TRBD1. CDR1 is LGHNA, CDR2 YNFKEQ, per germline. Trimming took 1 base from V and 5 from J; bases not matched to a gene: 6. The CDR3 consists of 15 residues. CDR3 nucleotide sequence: TGTGCCAGCAGCCAAGCCCAGGGGGCGATGGAGACCCAGTACTTC. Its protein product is CASSQAQGAMETQYF.

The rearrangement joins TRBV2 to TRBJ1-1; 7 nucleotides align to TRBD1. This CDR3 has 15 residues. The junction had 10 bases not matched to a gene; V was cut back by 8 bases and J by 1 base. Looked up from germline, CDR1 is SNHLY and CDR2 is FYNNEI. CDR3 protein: CASRGKGATNTEAFF. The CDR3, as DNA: TGTGCCAGCCGCGGAAAGGGGGCAACGAACACTGAAGCTTTCTTT.

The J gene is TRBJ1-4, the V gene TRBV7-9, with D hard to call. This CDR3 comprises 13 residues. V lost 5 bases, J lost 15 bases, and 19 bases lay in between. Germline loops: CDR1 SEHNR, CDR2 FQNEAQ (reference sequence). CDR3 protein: CASSNQTRPVLFF. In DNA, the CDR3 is TGTGCCAGCAGCAACCAGACCAGGCCTGTTTTGTTTTTT.

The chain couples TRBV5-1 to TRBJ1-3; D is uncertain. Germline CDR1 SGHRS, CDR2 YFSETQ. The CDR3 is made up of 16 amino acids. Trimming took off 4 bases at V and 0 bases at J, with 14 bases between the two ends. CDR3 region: CASSENTVSSGNTIYF. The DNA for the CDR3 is TGCGCCAGCAGCGAAAATACGGTCTCCTCTGGAAACACCATATATTTT.

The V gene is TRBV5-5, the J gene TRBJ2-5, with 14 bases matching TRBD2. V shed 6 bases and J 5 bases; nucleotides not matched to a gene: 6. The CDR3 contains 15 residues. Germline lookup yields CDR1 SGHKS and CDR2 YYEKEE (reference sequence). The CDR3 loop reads CASKRLAGGPETQYF. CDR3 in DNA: TGTGCCAGCAAAAGACTAGCGGGGGGGCCGGAGACCCAGTACTTC. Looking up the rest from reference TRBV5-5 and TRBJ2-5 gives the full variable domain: DAGVTQSPTHLIKTRGQQVTLRCSPISGHKSVSWYQQVLGQGPQFIFQYYEKEERGRGNFPDRFSARQFPNYSSELNVNALLLGDSALYLCASKRLAGGPETQYFGPGTRLLVL.

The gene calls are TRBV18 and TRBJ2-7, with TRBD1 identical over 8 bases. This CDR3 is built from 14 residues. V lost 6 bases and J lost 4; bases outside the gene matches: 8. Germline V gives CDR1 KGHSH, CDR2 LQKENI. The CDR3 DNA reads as TGTGCCAGCTCGGTAGACAGGGGAGTGTACGAGCAGTACTTC. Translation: CASSVDRGVYEQYF.

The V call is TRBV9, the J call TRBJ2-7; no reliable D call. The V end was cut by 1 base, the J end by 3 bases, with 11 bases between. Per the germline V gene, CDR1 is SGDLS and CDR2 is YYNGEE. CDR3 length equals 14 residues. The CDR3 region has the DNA TGTGCCAGCAGCGTAAGAGTTTTCGACTACGAGCAGTACTTC. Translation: CASSVRVFDYEQYF.

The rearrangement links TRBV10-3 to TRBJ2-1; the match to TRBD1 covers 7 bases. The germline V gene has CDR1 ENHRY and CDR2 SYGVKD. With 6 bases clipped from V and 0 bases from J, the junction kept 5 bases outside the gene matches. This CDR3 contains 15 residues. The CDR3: CAISPWDSSYNEQFF. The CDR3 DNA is TGTGCCATCAGCCCTTGGGACAGCTCCTACAATGAGCAGTTCTTC.

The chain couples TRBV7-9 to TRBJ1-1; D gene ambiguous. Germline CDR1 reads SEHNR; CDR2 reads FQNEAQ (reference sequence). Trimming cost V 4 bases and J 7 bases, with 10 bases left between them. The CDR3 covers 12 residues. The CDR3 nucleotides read TGTGCCAGCAGCTCCGCGGGCATTGAAGCTTTCTTT. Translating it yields CASSSAGIEAFF. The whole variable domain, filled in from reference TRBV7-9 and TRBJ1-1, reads DTGVSQNPRHKITKRGQNVTFRCDPISEHNRLYWYRQTLGQGPEFLTYFQNEAQLEKSRLLSDRFSAERPKGSFSTLEIQRTEQGDSAMYLCASSSAGIEAFFGQGTRLTVV.